Listed here are 26 T cell receptor beta chains from one sample, sequenced in a study of blood T cell repertoires in COVID-19. Sequencing was performed with immunoSEQ multiplex PCR; in TCRdb, only in-frame clones are kept and a portion is missing. This table has more than 250,000 clones, about 87% appearing once. Sequencing was carried out using peripheral blood. The receptors stem from a woman aged 50 to 60 with COVID-19, enrolled during active disease.

The V gene is TRBV7-2, the J gene TRBJ2-7; D possibly corresponds to TRBD2 (6 bases). Looked up from germline, CDR1 is SGHTA and CDR2 is FQGNSA. The V end was cut by 3 bases, the J end by 3 bases, with 12 bases between. The CDR3 extends over 14 amino acids. The CDR3 DNA reads as TGTGCCAGCAGCTTTAGGCAGGGAGGCTACGAGCAGTACTTC. It translates to CASSFRQGGYEQYF.

This clone was picked up one time. The chain uses TRBV19 and TRBJ2-1; 10 nucleotides line up with TRBD1. Per the germline V gene, CDR1 is LNHDA and CDR2 is SQIVND (reference sequence). This CDR3 is 15 amino acids long. The V segment lost 6 bases and the J segment 9 bases; nucleotides outside the gene matches: 11. The CDR3 protein is CASSRQGAGASEQFF. CDR3 DNA sequence: TGTGCCAGTAGCCGACAGGGGGCAGGGGCCAGTGAGCAGTTCTTC.

The V gene is TRBV27, the J gene TRBJ2-7, with D tentatively TRBD2 (6 bases). The CDR3 has 14 residues. With 3 bases removed from V and 2 bases from J, the gap between germline ends came to 11 bases. Per germline, CDR1 MNHEY and CDR2 SMNVEV (reference sequence). The CDR3 is CASSLGLTPYEQYF. CDR3 DNA sequence: TGTGCCAGCAGTTTGGGACTTACGCCCTACGAGCAGTACTTC.

This rearrangement joins TRBV5-5 to TRBJ1-1, with D possibly matching TRBD1 (5 bases). Trimming cost V 4 bases and J 1 base, with 11 bases left between them. Germline values: CDR1 SGHKS, CDR2 YYEKEE (reference sequence). The CDR3 is 14 amino acids. This CDR3 is CASSDRSTNTEAFF. As DNA, the CDR3 is TGTGCCAGCAGCGACAGATCCACGAACACTGAAGCTTTCTTT.

This chain connects TRBV15 to TRBJ1-5; 7 positions match TRBD1. This CDR3 has 16 residues. The germline V gene encodes CDR1 LNHNV and CDR2 YYDKDF (reference sequence). Trimming removed 0 bases from V and 2 bases from J; junction bases left unmatched: 4. The CDR3 protein is CATSRDSGTGNQPQHF. CDR3 nucleotides: TGTGCCACCAGCAGAGATTCCGGGACAGGCAATCAGCCCCAGCATTTT. Based on the CDR3 plus reference TRBV15 and TRBJ1-5, the full variable domain is DAMVIQNPRYQVTQFGKPVTLSCSQTLNHNVMYWYQQKSSQAPKLLFHYYDKDFNNEADTPDNFQSRRPNTSFCFLDIRSPGLGDTAMYLCATSRDSGTGNQPQHFGDGTRLSIL.

CDR3 residues: CASSLAPYQGFGKLFF. For the CDR3, the DNA is TGTGCCAGCAGCTTAGCGCCGTATCAGGGATTTGGAAAACTGTTTTTT. The chain has TRBV7-8 and TRBJ1-4, with D perhaps matching TRBD1 (5 bases). CDR1 SGHVS and CDR2 FQNEAQ come from the germline V gene. V was clipped by 0 bases and J by 10 bases, with 18 bases between them. The CDR3 sequence is 16 residues long.

The chain employs TRBV5-1 and TRBJ2-1, with D possibly TRBD2 on 6 matching bases. This CDR3 has 13 residues. Germline CDR1 reads SGHRS; CDR2 reads YFSETQ. V was trimmed by 6 bases and J by 9 bases, leaving 16 bases between them. The CDR3 region is CASIRDPGSEQFF. CDR3 DNA sequence: TGCGCCAGCATCCGGGACCCCGGGAGTGAGCAGTTCTTC.

This chain links TRBV11-2 with TRBJ2-1; 8 bases line up with TRBD1. Germline assignment: CDR1 SGHAT and CDR2 FQNNGV. There are 17 residues in the CDR3. Trimming at V came to 4 bases and at J to 6 bases, leaving 14 bases not matched to a gene. The CDR3 sequence: CASSSLPGQGLVNEQFF. The CDR3 bases are TGTGCCAGCAGCTCCCTCCCCGGACAGGGATTAGTCAATGAGCAGTTCTTC.

The rearrangement links TRBV29-1 to TRBJ1-2; D not resolved. V was pared by 4 bases and J by 0 bases, with 15 bases between. Germline assignment: CDR1 SQVTM and CDR2 ANQGSEA. The CDR3 runs to 15 residues. CDR3 DNA sequence: TGCAGCGTTGCCCTAGTTGGCCGTACTAACTATGGCTACACCTTC. Translation gives CSVALVGRTNYGYTF. The entire variable domain, with the rest obtained from reference TRBV29-1 and TRBJ1-2, is as follows: SAVISQKPSRDICQRGTSLTIQCQVDSQVTMMFWYRQQPGQSLTLIATANQGSEATYESGFVIDKFPISRPNLTFSTLTVSNMSPEDSSIYLCSVALVGRTNYGYTFGSGTRLTVV.

V is TRBV6-6 and J is TRBJ2-3; 7 bases line up with TRBD2. This CDR3 comprises 12 residues. Germline values: CDR1 MNHNY, CDR2 SVGAGI (reference sequence). CDR3 residues: CVSAGSTDTQYF. The CDR3 DNA is TGTGTCTCAGCGGGAAGCACAGATACGCAGTATTTT.

The gene calls are TRBV3-1 (or the pseudogene TRBV3-2) and TRBJ1-6; D not certain. With 1 base removed from V and 6 bases from J, the gap between germline ends came to 10 bases. CDR1 LGHDT and CDR2 YNNKEL come from the germline V gene (reference sequence). This CDR3 is built from 15 residues. The CDR3 DNA reads as TGTGCCAGCAGCCAAGTCTTTACCAGTAATTCACCCCTCCACTTT. Translation: CASSQVFTSNSPLHF.

The CDR3 DNA reads as TGCAGCGTTGTCCGGTCGCAGGGGGGAACTGAAGCTTTCTTT. It specifies CSVVRSQGGTEAFF. The chain couples TRBV29-1 to TRBJ1-1, with 7 positions matching TRBD1. This CDR3 is 14 amino acids long. Germline CDR1 and CDR2: SQVTM and ANQGSEA. V was pared by 4 bases and J by 5 bases, with 10 bases of the junction left unmatched. Using reference TRBV29-1 and TRBJ1-1 for the parts outside the CDR3, the full variable domain is SAVISQKPSRDICQRGTSLTIQCQVDSQVTMMFWYRQQPGQSLTLIATANQGSEATYESGFVIDKFPISRPNLTFSTLTVSNMSPEDSSIYLCSVVRSQGGTEAFFGQGTRLTVV.

The rearrangement uses TRBV7-9 and TRBJ1-1, with 9 bases fitting TRBD1. This CDR3 contains 18 residues. Germline V CDR1 and CDR2: SEHNR, FQNEAQ (reference sequence). J gave up 4 bases and V 5 bases, and 17 bases lay outside the gene matches. The CDR3 DNA is TGTGCCAGCAGCCTACAGGGGGCCGAGGGTGGGGTGTTCACTGAAGCTTTCTTT. It translates to CASSLQGAEGGVFTEAFF.

The gene calls are TRBV27 and TRBJ2-7; TRBD2 aligns across 11 bases. This CDR3 has 14 amino acids. Losses at the gene ends were 7 bases for V and 3 bases for J; bases not matched to a gene: 5. Germline V gene lookup returns CDR1 MNHEY and CDR2 SMNVEV (reference sequence). In DNA, the CDR3 is TGTGCCAGCACCACTAGCGGGAGTATCTACGAGCAGTACTTC. The encoded protein is CASTTSGSIYEQYF.

The sample holds one count of this clone. V is TRBV10-3 and J is TRBJ2-1; 8 bases match TRBD2. The length of the CDR3 is 14 residues. CDR1 is ENHRY, CDR2 SYGVKD, per germline. J was trimmed by 5 bases and V by 6 bases; bases with no gene match: 6. The CDR3 nucleotides read TGTGCCATCAGGAGAGCGGGAGATAACAATGAGCAGTTCTTC. Translation gives CAIRRAGDNNEQFF.

The chain combines TRBV6-5 with TRBJ1-5; D not certain. Germline V gives CDR1 MNHEY, CDR2 SVGAGI. This CDR3 is built from 13 residues. V lost 5 bases to trimming and J lost 5 bases, with 10 bases between them. The CDR3 spells CASSPLGDQPQHF. CDR3 sequence (DNA): TGTGCCAGCAGTCCCCTCGGAGATCAGCCCCAGCATTTT.

This chain joins TRBV7-3 and TRBJ1-2, with a tentative D call TRBD1 (6 bases). V was trimmed by 5 bases and J by 1 base, leaving 14 bases between them. Germline CDR1 and CDR2: SGHTA and FQGTGA. The CDR3 is made up of 15 amino acids. CDR3 residues: CASSQDRIFNYGYTF. CDR3 DNA sequence: TGTGCCAGCAGCCAAGACAGGATCTTTAACTATGGCTACACCTTC.

V is TRBV6-5 and J is TRBJ2-2; the match to TRBD2 covers 11 bases. V shed 4 bases and J 9 bases; nucleotides not matched to a gene: 10. CDR3 size: 16 residues. Germline lookup yields CDR1 MNHEY and CDR2 SVGAGI. The CDR3 DNA sequence: TGTGCCAGCAGTTTATTGACTAGCGGGGCCGCCCGGGAGCTGTTTTTT. Translation gives CASSLLTSGAARELFF.

This sequence joins TRBV19 and TRBJ2-3; 8 bases agree with TRBD2. V gave up 4 bases and J gave up 3 bases; unmatched junction bases: 3. The V gene's germline CDR1 is LNHDA and CDR2 SQIVND (reference sequence). The length of the CDR3 is 14 residues. Written as DNA, the CDR3 is TGTGCCAGTAGTAAAGGCGGGAGGACAGATACGCAGTATTTT. Translating gives CASSKGGRTDTQYF.

The chain carries TRBV3-1 (or the pseudogene TRBV3-2) and TRBJ2-3; TRBD2 matches 10 bases. CDR3 length: 15 residues. CDR1 and CDR2 (germline): LGHDT, YNNKEL (reference sequence). V was clipped by 4 bases and J by 2 bases; unmatched bases: 3. This CDR3 is CASSPSGRATDTQYF. CDR3 DNA: TGTGCCAGCAGCCCCAGCGGGAGGGCCACAGATACGCAGTATTTT.

This chain joins TRBV5-6 and TRBJ2-7, with a possible D match to TRBD1 (6 bases). CDR3 length: 14 amino acids. The V end lost 3 bases, the J end lost 0 bases, and 10 bases lay between the germline ends. The V gene's germline CDR1 is SGHDT and CDR2 YYEEEE. CDR3: CASSSQGTSYEQYF. CDR3 nucleotide sequence: TGTGCCAGCAGCTCACAGGGAACCTCCTACGAGCAGTACTTC.

The chain employs TRBV11-3 and TRBJ1-1; TRBD1 matches at 8 bases. The CDR3 contains 13 residues. Germline loops: CDR1 SGHNT, CDR2 YENEEA. J was trimmed by 4 bases and V by 5 bases; bases with no gene match: 3. The CDR3 is CASSRTGSTEAFF. The CDR3 nucleotides are TGTGCCAGCAGCCGGACAGGGAGCACTGAAGCTTTCTTT.

The chain carries TRBV30 and TRBJ1-3, with D hard to call. Trimming shortened V by 0 bases and J by 16 bases, and 13 bases separated the two germline ends. Germline V gene sequence: CDR1 GTSNPN, CDR2 SVGIG (reference sequence). The CDR3 is 11 amino acids. The CDR3 DNA reads as TGTGCCTGGAGTGTACGTGATCTCGGGTATTTT. Protein product: CAWSVRDLGYF.

The CDR3 loop is CASSIRGYTGELFF. The CDR3 region has the DNA TGTGCCAGTAGTATACGGGGGTACACCGGGGAGCTGTTTTTT. The chain combines TRBV19 with TRBJ2-2; D is possibly TRBD2 (6 bases). Trimming removed 2 bases from V and 3 bases from J, with 7 bases in between. The CDR3 runs to 14 residues. CDR1 is LNHDA, CDR2 SQIVND, per germline (reference sequence).

This clone was recorded once. The rearrangement uses TRBV19 and TRBJ2-7; 11 nucleotides agree with TRBD1. Losses at the gene ends were 5 bases for V and 0 bases for J; bases not matched to a gene: 3. This CDR3 is 15 amino acids long. Per the germline V gene, CDR1 is LNHDA and CDR2 is SQIVND (reference sequence). CDR3 region: CASSAGTGGSYEQYF. The CDR3 region has the DNA TGTGCCAGTAGTGCCGGGACAGGGGGCTCCTACGAGCAGTACTTC.

V usage is TRBV7-2 and J usage is TRBJ1-4, with a possible D match to TRBD1 (6 bases). Trimming shortened V by 2 bases and J by 7 bases, and 11 bases separated the two germline ends. The CDR3 totals 14 residues. CDR1 and CDR2 (germline): SGHTA, FQGNSA. CDR3 sequence: CASSLMGAGEKLFF. The CDR3 DNA follows: TGTGCCAGCAGCTTAATGGGGGCAGGTGAAAAACTGTTTTTT. Based on the CDR3 plus reference TRBV7-2 and TRBJ1-4, the full variable domain is GAGVSQSPSNKVTEKGKDVELRCDPISGHTALYWYRQSLGQGLEFLIYFQGNSAPDKSGLPSDRFSAERTGGSVSTLTIQRTQQEDSAVYLCASSLMGAGEKLFFGSGTQLSVL.